This section outlines one TCR beta chain sequence together with its context. The antigen it binds to is not known. One end of the junction is discordant with germline, which a read error may explain. The CDR3 regions of human TCRbeta chains were analyzed by immunosequencing. Per the source publication's procedure: Repertoire TCRs were checked for matches against a reference library of SARS-CoV-2-specific TCRs that had been generated using the MIRA antigen-specificity platform. Breadth meant the fraction of unique TCRs that were SARS-CoV-2-associated, whereas depth meant the fraction of total T cells that were SARS-CoV-2-associated. Each spike-specific TCR was assigned to its reactive spike region and to a CD4 or CD8 class using the MIRA data. Log10-transformed breadth and depth values were compared by one-way ANOVA with Sidak's multiple comparisons tests. The table comes from immuneACCESS by way of TCRdb, which keeps in-frame sequences with V and J called. Part of the clones is missing from these tables; in studies checked, under half for an unresolved V gene and the rest for unknown reasons. That table is the source of V, J and clone size, and D and trimming were worked out from the DNA. A total of 140,000 or so clones appear in this sample, roughly nine tenths of them only once. Clones ranked in the top ten supply 6.5% to 8% of the sample.

Reading the germline V gene (reference sequence) gives CDR1 SSHAT and CDR2 FNYEAQ. From the cysteine through the phenylalanine, the CDR3 covers 13 amino acids. The retained sequence is limited to the CDR3, 39 bases, with the frame set at the first base. The data belong to a study of T cell responses to AZD1222 COVID-19 vaccine (dated by TCRdb to the early 2020s). Notes on the research overall: TCR sequencing was performed for roughly 250 trial participants, of whom about 200 were given two doses of AZD1222 and some 26 were given two doses of MenACWY control vaccine. Trial participants were enrolled by age into subgroups of 18-55, 56-69 and 70-plus years, and around 150, 29 and 61 TCR-sequenced participants, respectively, were included in these subgroups.

The sample's time point label is to be understood as: about 28 days (+/-7) after the second vaccine dose. This specimen's treatment or condition label, interpreted: meningococcal conjugate vaccine given as trial control. Vaccinee samples came from UK trials COV001 and COV002, including a single-blind randomized controlled phase 2/3 trial of AZD1222 (ChAdOx1 nCoV-19) in healthy adults. Trial participant PBMC samples were collected at day 0 and day 28 after the second dose for TCRbeta chain sequencing. What the study reported, not specific to this receptor: Most participants were white British and females outnumbered males, and the authors suggested that clonal diversity may have been underestimated. In the small 56-69-year group, the increase in depth fell short of significance, most likely because of low power. Only five to seven AZD1222 recipients were SARS-CoV-2 seropositive at baseline, limiting conclusions about previously exposed vaccinees. CD4 TCRs associated with the vaccine covered the entire spike protein, and the dominant responses were in regions 160-218 and 743-854. Because no day 14 peak-response samples were available, the repertoires could be characterized only after the peak T cell response. Epitopes outside the regions mutated in the B.1.351 and B.1.1.7 variants were reportedly recognized by nearly half of the unique spike-specific TCRs. Spike-specific TCR breadth and depth rose significantly after two AZD1222 doses compared with day 0 and with MenACWY recipients.

This sequence originates from an adult who received the MenACWY meningococcal vaccine as a control. The sample here was peripheral blood, taken 28 days after the second dose of the MenACWY control vaccine. The chain is made from TRBV7-7 and TRBJ2-3; a weak D assignment points to TRBD1 (6 bases agree). The bases are TGTGCTAGCAGCAAGGACAGTGGAGATACGCAGTATTTT. Its product reads: CASSKDSGDTQYF.